A single T cell receptor beta chain is shown here with its context. The antigen is unknown. This may arise from a read error, as a much more abundant clone is one base away. The CDR3 does not close with the conserved phenylalanine or tryptophan, likely indicating a read error. These data are taken from a study of CD8+CD57+ T cells in acquired aplastic anemia. At the level of the study: The average for DNA from sorted CD4+ and CD8+ cells was 3 to 3.5 ug. Among healthy donors, CD4+ cells averaged roughly 11 million reads. Study-wide results and caveats: Patients did not significantly differ from controls in CD8+ Simpson's diversity. Overlapping CD8+ CDR3 repertoires of patients and controls contained twenty-nine shared sequences.

Profiles of TCR beta VDJ and CDR3 were generated from a genomic DNA template. A single record per CDR3 protein comes from TCRdb applying MiXCR to the reads. The data show about 170,000 distinct CDR3 sequences, roughly 47% seen once. V was pared by 5 bases and J by 7 bases, with 6 bases of the junction left unmatched. This CDR3 has 14 residues. Sequenced input: sorted CD4+, CD8+, or CD8+CD57+ T cells (not recorded which) from PBMCs. The source of this sequence is a human donor in good health. The chain links TRBV12-3 or TRBV12-4 to TRBJ1-4; 8 nucleotides line up with TRBD1. CDR3 in DNA: TGTGCCAGCAGTCCAGGACAGGGTAGTGAAAAACTGTTTTAT. The encoded protein is CASSPGQGSEKLFY.